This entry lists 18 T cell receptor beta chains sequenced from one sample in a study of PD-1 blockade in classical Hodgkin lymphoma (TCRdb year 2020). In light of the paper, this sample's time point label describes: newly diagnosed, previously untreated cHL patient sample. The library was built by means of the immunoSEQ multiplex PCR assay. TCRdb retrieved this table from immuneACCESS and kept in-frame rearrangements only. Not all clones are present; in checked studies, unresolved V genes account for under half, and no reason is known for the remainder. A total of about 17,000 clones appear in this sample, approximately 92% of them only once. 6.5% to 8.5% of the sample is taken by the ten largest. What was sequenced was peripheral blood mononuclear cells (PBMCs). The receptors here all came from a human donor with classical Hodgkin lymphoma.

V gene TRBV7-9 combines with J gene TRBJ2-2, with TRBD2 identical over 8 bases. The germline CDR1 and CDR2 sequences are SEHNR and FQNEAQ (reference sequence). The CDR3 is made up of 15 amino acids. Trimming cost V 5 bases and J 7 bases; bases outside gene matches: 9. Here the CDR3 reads CASSPSGRRGGELFF. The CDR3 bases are TGTGCCAGCAGCCCCAGCGGGAGAAGGGGCGGGGAGCTGTTTTTT.

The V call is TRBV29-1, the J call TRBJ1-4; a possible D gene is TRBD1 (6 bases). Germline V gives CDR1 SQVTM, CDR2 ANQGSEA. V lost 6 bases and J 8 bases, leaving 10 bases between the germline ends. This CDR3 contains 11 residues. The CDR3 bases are TGCAGCGTAGGGGGGGGAGAAAAACTGTTTTTT. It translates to CSVGGGEKLFF.

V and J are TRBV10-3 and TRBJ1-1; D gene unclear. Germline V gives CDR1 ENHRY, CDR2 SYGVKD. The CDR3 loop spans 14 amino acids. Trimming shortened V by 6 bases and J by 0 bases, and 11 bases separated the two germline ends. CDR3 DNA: TGTGCCATCAGGTCGGCGGTACTGAACACTGAAGCTTTCTTT. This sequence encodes CAIRSAVLNTEAFF.

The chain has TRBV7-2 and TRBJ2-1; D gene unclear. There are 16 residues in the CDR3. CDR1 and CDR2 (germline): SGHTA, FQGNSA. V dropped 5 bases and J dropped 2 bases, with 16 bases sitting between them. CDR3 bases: TGTGCCAGCAGCCCGCGGACCACGAACCCCTACAATGAGCAGTTCTTC. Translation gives CASSPRTTNPYNEQFF.

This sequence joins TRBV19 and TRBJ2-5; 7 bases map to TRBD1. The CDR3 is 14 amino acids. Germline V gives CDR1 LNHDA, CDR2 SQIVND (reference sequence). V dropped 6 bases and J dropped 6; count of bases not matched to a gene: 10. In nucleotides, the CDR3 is TGTGCCAGTAGAAACAGACAGGGATCGAAGACCCAGTACTTC. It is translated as CASRNRQGSKTQYF.

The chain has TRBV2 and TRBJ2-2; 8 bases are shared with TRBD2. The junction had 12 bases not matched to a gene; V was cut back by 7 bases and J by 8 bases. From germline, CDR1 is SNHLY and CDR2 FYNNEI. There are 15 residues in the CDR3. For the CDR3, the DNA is TGTGCCAGCAATGGGGAAGGCGGGAGGATTGGGGAGCTGTTTTTT. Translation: CASNGEGGRIGELFF.

CDR3 protein: CASSIGQGAYEQYF. In DNA form, the CDR3 reads TGTGCCAGTAGTATCGGACAGGGCGCCTACGAGCAGTACTTC. The chain combines TRBV19 with TRBJ2-7, with 8 bases fitting TRBD1. The CDR3 extends over 14 amino acids. Germline V lookup: CDR1 LNHDA, CDR2 SQIVND (reference sequence). The V gene end was trimmed by 3 bases and the J gene end by 2 bases; junction bases not matched to a gene: 3.

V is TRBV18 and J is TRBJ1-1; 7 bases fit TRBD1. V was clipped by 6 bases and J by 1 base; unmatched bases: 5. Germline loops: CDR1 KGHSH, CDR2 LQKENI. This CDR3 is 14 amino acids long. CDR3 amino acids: CASSAGQTNTEAFF. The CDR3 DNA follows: TGTGCCAGCTCGGCGGGACAGACGAACACTGAAGCTTTCTTT. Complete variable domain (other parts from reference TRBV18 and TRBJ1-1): NAGVMQNPRHLVRRRGQEARLRCSPMKGHSHVYWYRQLPEEGLKFMVYLQKENIIDESGMPKERFSAEFPKEGPSILRIQQVVRGDSAAYFCASSAGQTNTEAFFGQGTRLTVV.

The CDR3 spells CAIRRGDEQYF. DNA for the CDR3: TGTGCCATCAGGAGAGGGGACGAGCAGTACTTC. The V call is TRBV10-3, the J call TRBJ2-7; the D gene could be TRBD1 or TRBD2 (5 bases each). Per the germline V gene, CDR1 is ENHRY and CDR2 is SYGVKD. V lost 6 bases and J 5 bases, leaving 8 bases between the germline ends. The CDR3 runs to 11 residues.

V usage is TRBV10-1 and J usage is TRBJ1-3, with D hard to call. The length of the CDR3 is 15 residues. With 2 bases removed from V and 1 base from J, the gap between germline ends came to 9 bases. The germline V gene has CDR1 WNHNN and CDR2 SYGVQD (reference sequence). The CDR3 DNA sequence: TGCGCCAGCAGTGAGCCGGGGAGTTCTGGAAACACCATATATTTT. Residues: CASSEPGSSGNTIYF.

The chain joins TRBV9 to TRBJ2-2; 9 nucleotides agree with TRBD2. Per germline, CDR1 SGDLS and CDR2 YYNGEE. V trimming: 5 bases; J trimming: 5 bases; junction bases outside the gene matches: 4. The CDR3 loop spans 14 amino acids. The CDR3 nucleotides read TGTGCCAGCAGGGGCGGGAGGGGGACCGGGGAGCTGTTTTTT. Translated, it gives CASRGGRGTGELFF.

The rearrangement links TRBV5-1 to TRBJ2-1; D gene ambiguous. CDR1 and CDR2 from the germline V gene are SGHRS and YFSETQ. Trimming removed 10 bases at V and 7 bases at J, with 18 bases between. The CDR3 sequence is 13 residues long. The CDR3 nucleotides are TGCGCCGCCCCCGGGCAGGCGAAAAATGAGCAGTTCTTC. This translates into CAAPGQAKNEQFF.

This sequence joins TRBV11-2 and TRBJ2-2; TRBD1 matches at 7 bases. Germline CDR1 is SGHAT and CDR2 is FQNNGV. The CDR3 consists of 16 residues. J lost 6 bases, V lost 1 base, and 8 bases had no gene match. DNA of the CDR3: TGTGCCAGCAGCTTAGTACAGGGGTACCGGGCCGGGGAGCTGTTTTTT. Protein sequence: CASSLVQGYRAGELFF.

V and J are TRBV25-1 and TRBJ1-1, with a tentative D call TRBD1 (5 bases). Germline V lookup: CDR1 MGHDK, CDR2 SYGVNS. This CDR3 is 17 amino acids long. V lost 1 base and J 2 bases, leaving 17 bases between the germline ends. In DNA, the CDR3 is TGTGCCAGCAGTGAATTAAAGGGGAATCGGGTCAACACTGAAGCTTTCTTT. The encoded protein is CASSELKGNRVNTEAFF.

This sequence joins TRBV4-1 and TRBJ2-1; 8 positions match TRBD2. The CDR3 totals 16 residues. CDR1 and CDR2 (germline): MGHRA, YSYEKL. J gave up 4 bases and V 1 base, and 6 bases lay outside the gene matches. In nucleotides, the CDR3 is TGCGCCAGCAGCCAAGGGGGGACTAGATGGTACAATGAGCAGTTCTTC. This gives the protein CASSQGGTRWYNEQFF.

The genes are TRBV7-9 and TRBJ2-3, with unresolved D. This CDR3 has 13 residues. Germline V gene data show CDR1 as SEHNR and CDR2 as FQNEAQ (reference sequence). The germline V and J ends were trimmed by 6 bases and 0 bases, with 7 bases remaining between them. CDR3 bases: TGTGCCAGCAGACATCGGAGCACAGATACGCAGTATTTT. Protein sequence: CASRHRSTDTQYF.

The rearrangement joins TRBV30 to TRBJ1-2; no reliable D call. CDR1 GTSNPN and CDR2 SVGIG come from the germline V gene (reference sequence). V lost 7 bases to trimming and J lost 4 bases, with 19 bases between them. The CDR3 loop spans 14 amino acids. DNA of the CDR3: TGTGCCTCGGAGCTGGGGTGGCAAGGCTATGGCTACACCTTC. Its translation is CASELGWQGYGYTF.

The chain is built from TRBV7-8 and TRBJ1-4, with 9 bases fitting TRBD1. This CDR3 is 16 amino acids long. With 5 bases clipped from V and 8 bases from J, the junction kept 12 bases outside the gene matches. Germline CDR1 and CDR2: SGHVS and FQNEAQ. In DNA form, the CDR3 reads TGTGCCAGCAGCCCCCGGGACAGGGCTGTAGGGGAAAAACTGTTTTTT. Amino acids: CASSPRDRAVGEKLFF.